These 25 T cell receptor beta chains were all obtained from the same sample, sequenced in a study of blood T cell repertoires in COVID-19. The protocol was immunoSEQ multiplex PCR, while the TCRdb copy is restricted to in-frame clones and leaves out a portion. The repertoire has fewer than 200,000 clones, approximately 87% of them found once; the top ten carry around 4.8%. Sequencing was carried out using PBMCs or T cells enriched from blood (not recorded which). These receptors came from a woman in her fifties or sixties who had recovered from COVID-19.

With respect to this clone: This CDR3 is also generated by other DNA sequences in the sample. The V gene is TRBV20-1, the J gene TRBJ1-2; D call uncertain. Germline CDR1 DFQATT, CDR2 SNEGSKA (reference sequence). The CDR3 is 11 amino acids. Trimming stripped 5 bases from V and 5 bases from J, with 9 bases between. CDR3 sequence reads: CSAPILYGYTF. The CDR3 bases are TGCAGTGCTCCAATACTGTATGGCTACACCTTC.

This clone was detected a few times. The chain joins TRBV7-8 to TRBJ2-7; 9 bases match TRBD1. Looked up from germline, CDR1 is SGHVS and CDR2 is FQNEAQ. The CDR3 is 16 residues long. J lost 1 base, V lost 2 bases, and 6 bases had no gene match. Here the CDR3 DNA reads TGTGCCAGCAGCTTACTTGCGGGGACAGGGTCCTACGAGCAGTACGTC. It codes for CASSLLAGTGSYEQYV.

The chain carries TRBV11-3 and TRBJ1-1; possible D gene TRBD1, 6 bases. The CDR3 covers 13 residues. Germline lookup yields CDR1 SGHNT and CDR2 YENEEA. Trimming took 7 bases from V and 4 from J, leaving 13 bases between them. The CDR3 coding sequence is TGTGCCAGCACCAGGACAGATCTCACTGAAGCTTTCTTT. This codes for CASTRTDLTEAFF.

The V gene is TRBV4-1, the J gene TRBJ1-1; perhaps TRBD1 as D (6 bases). V lost 4 bases and J 5 bases, leaving 14 bases between the germline ends. This CDR3 contains 14 residues. Per the germline V gene, CDR1 is MGHRA and CDR2 is YSYEKL. The CDR3 sequence is CASSLQGLGTEAFF. CDR3 nucleotides: TGCGCCAGCAGCCTACAGGGCCTTGGGACTGAAGCTTTCTTT.

The rearrangement joins TRBV10-2 to TRBJ1-1; possible D gene TRBD1, 6 bases. Germline loops: CDR1 WSHSY, CDR2 SAAADI. V was cut by 7 bases and J by 1 base, with 7 bases left in between. The CDR3 is 12 residues long. The CDR3 here is CASIRGNTEAFF. The CDR3 bases are TGCGCCAGCATCAGGGGGAACACTGAAGCTTTCTTT.

The rearrangement joins TRBV19 to TRBJ2-3, with 7 bases aligning to TRBD1. CDR1 LNHDA and CDR2 SQIVND come from the germline V gene (reference sequence). The length of the CDR3 is 16 residues. Trimming cost V 5 bases and J 1 base; bases outside gene matches: 9. CDR3 DNA: TGTGCCAGTAGTTACCGACAGGGATCTGGCACAGATACGCAGTATTTT. Translation gives CASSYRQGSGTDTQYF.

This clone was seen only a few times. The rearrangement links TRBV10-3 to TRBJ2-7; D may be TRBD2 (6 bases). Trimming shortened V by 8 bases and J by 6 bases, and 11 bases separated the two germline ends. The CDR3 runs 11 residues. Germline assignment: CDR1 ENHRY and CDR2 SYGVKD. The CDR3 DNA is TGTGCCATCTCGATCGGGGGCGAGCAGTACGTC. Protein: CAISIGGEQYV.

The rearrangement uses TRBV27 and TRBJ1-3, with unresolved D. Looked up from germline, CDR1 is MNHEY and CDR2 is SMNVEV (reference sequence). Trimming cost V 5 bases and J 0 bases, with 14 bases left between them. The CDR3 consists of 16 residues. Here the CDR3 reads CASSRKTGFSGNTIYF. The CDR3 coding sequence is TGTGCCAGCAGTCGTAAGACGGGATTCTCTGGAAACACCATATATTTT.

This clone was observed once. The J gene is TRBJ1-2, the V gene TRBV6-2 or TRBV6-3; D uncertain. The V end was cut by 2 bases, the J end by 6 bases, with 13 bases between. Germline V CDR1 and CDR2: MNHEY, SVGEGT. This CDR3 region has 14 residues. DNA for the CDR3: TGTGCCAGCAGTTACCCTAACCATTTCAATGGCTACACCTTC. This codes for CASSYPNHFNGYTF.

The rearrangement joins TRBV10-3 to TRBJ1-1; unclear D gene. The CDR3 runs to 15 residues. The germline V gene encodes CDR1 ENHRY and CDR2 SYGVKD. Deletions cut 3 bases from V and 5 bases from J, with 16 bases between. Here the CDR3 DNA reads TGTGCCATCAGTGACGGGGTAAAACGGAGAACTGAAGCTTTCTTT. This sequence encodes CAISDGVKRRTEAFF.

This chain links TRBV6-5 with TRBJ2-7; a possible D gene is TRBD2 (5 bases). V dropped 6 bases and J dropped 2 bases, with 17 bases sitting between them. Germline V lookup: CDR1 MNHEY, CDR2 SVGAGI. The CDR3 extends over 15 amino acids. The CDR3 is CASRQYAGGPYEQYV. The CDR3 DNA follows: TGTGCCAGCAGGCAATACGCGGGCGGACCCTACGAGCAGTACGTC.

The chain combines TRBV24-1 with TRBJ2-3, with TRBD2 identical over 15 bases. CDR1 KGHDR and CDR2 SFDVKD come from the germline V gene. The junction had 3 bases not matched to a gene; V was cut back by 3 bases and J by 6 bases. The CDR3 loop spans 16 amino acids. The CDR3 sequence: CATSDGLAGGTDTQYF. CDR3 bases: TGTGCCACCAGTGATGGACTAGCGGGGGGGACCGATACGCAGTATTTT.

The rearrangement uses TRBV28 and TRBJ1-2; D gene uncertain. V was shortened by 1 base and J by 5 bases, with 8 bases between the two germline ends. The germline gives CDR1 MDHEN, CDR2 SYDVKM. The CDR3 contains 13 residues. CDR3 amino acids: CASSLSSPYGYTF. In DNA form, the CDR3 reads TGTGCCAGCAGTTTATCGTCCCCTTATGGCTACACCTTC.

CDR3 sequence: CASSIIQGADTEAFF. In nucleotides, the CDR3 is TGTGCCAGTAGTATAATACAGGGGGCAGATACTGAAGCTTTCTTT. The chain couples TRBV19 to TRBJ1-1; 9 nucleotides match TRBD1. Trimming took 2 bases from V and 5 from J; bases not matched to a gene: 6. Germline loops: CDR1 LNHDA, CDR2 SQIVND (reference sequence). The length of the CDR3 is 15 residues.

This clone came up a few times. V gene TRBV23-1 combines with J gene TRBJ2-3, with TRBD1 matching 7 bases. TRBV23-1 falls under the ORF class, with uncertain function. The V and J ends lost 6 bases and 0 bases, in that order; junction bases with no gene match: 21. CDR3 length: 20 residues. The CDR3 nucleotides are TGCGCCAGCAGCCCGACCTGGACAGGATTCACGGAGACTAGCACAGATACGCAGTATTTT. Translation gives CASSPTWTGFTETSTDTQYF.

This clone turned up a few times. V is TRBV5-4 and J is TRBJ2-1, with D perhaps matching TRBD2 (5 bases). Germline V lookup: CDR1 SGHNT, CDR2 YYREEE (reference sequence). The CDR3 runs to 12 residues. V lost 5 bases, J lost 8 bases, and 11 bases lay in between. The CDR3 here is CASSRQEDEQFF. DNA for the CDR3: TGTGCCAGCAGTCGCCAGGAGGATGAGCAGTTCTTC.

The chain links TRBV18 to TRBJ2-3, with a tentative D call TRBD1 (5 bases). The V gene lost 0 bases and the J gene lost 3 bases, with 7 bases spanning the gap. The V gene's germline CDR1 is KGHSH and CDR2 LQKENI. This CDR3 has 14 amino acids. This CDR3 reads CASSPPYRTDTQYF. The CDR3 coding sequence is TGTGCCAGCTCACCACCCTACAGGACAGATACGCAGTATTTT.

This chain connects TRBV6-2 or TRBV6-3 to TRBJ1-1; D uncertain. Germline assignment: CDR1 MNHEY and CDR2 SVGEGT. The CDR3 loop spans 17 amino acids. V was trimmed by 0 bases and J by 1 base, leaving 15 bases between them. CDR3 region: CASSYSRYRVGNTEAFF. CDR3 in DNA: TGTGCCAGCAGTTACTCGAGATATCGGGTCGGGAACACTGAAGCTTTCTTT.

CDR3 sequence (DNA): TGCGCCAGCAGCCTCCTGCGGGCCTACTCCTACGAGCAGTACGTC. Amino acids: CASSLLRAYSYEQYV. J is TRBJ2-7 and V is TRBV5-1; tentative D call: TRBD2 (5 bases). Per germline, CDR1 SGHRS and CDR2 YFSETQ. The CDR3 runs to 15 residues. V was pared by 4 bases and J by 0 bases, with 14 bases between.

The rearrangement joins TRBV28 to TRBJ2-1, with 8 bases lining up with TRBD1. This CDR3 is 13 amino acids long. Losses at the gene ends were 5 bases for V and 6 bases for J; bases not matched to a gene: 3. From germline, CDR1 is MDHEN and CDR2 SYDVKM. CDR3 region: CASSRTGSNEQFF. The CDR3 region has the DNA TGTGCCAGCAGTCGGACAGGGTCCAATGAGCAGTTCTTC. The full variable domain, completed using reference TRBV28 and TRBJ2-1, is DVKVTQSSRYLVKRTGEKVFLECVQDMDHENMFWYRQDPGLGLRLIYFSYDVKMKEKGDIPEGYSVSREKKERFSLILESASTNQTSMYLCASSRTGSNEQFFGPGTRLTVL.

This clone was seen more than once but under ten times. The chain is built from TRBV28 and TRBJ1-2; D not resolved. The V gene's germline CDR1 is MDHEN and CDR2 SYDVKM. There are 12 residues in the CDR3. Deletions cut 7 bases from V and 6 bases from J, with 12 bases between. CDR3 sequence reads: CASTRAGHGYTF. The CDR3 coding sequence is TGTGCCAGCACCCGGGCGGGCCATGGCTACACCTTC.

The chain employs TRBV27 and TRBJ2-3, with a weak D call TRBD1 (6 bases). Germline V lookup: CDR1 MNHEY, CDR2 SMNVEV (reference sequence). The CDR3 covers 15 residues. The V end was cut by 2 bases, the J end by 0 bases, with 9 bases between. CDR3 DNA: TGTGCCAGCAGTTTAGACAGGTCAAGCACAGATACGCAGTATTTT. The encoded protein is CASSLDRSSTDTQYF.

The J gene is TRBJ1-1, the V gene TRBV6-6; 8 positions agree with TRBD1. From germline, CDR1 is MNHNY and CDR2 SVGAGI (reference sequence). V was clipped by 5 bases and J by 2 bases; unmatched bases: 4. The CDR3 is 14 amino acids. This CDR3 is CASSTTGGNTEAFF. In DNA form, the CDR3 reads TGTGCCAGCAGTACCACAGGGGGTAACACTGAAGCTTTCTTT.

CDR3 amino acids: CASSFYRVAGFEEKLFF. The CDR3 nucleotides read TGTGCCAGCAGCTTCTACAGGGTAGCGGGGTTCGAAGAAAAGCTGTTTTTT. This sequence joins TRBV7-8 and TRBJ2-2, with 8 bases identical to TRBD2. Germline V gives CDR1 SGHVS, CDR2 FQNEAQ. Unmatched junction bases numbered 18, after V lost 3 bases and J lost 12 bases. The CDR3 loop spans 17 amino acids.

This chain connects TRBV15 to TRBJ1-3; D possibly corresponds to TRBD1 (5 bases). Germline V CDR1 and CDR2: LNHNV, YYDKDF (reference sequence). Between the trimmed V and J ends, which lost 5 bases and 1 base, there was a span of 15 bases. This CDR3 spans 16 amino acids. Here the CDR3 reads CATSQQEAGSGNTIYF. CDR3 coding DNA: TGTGCCACCAGCCAACAGGAGGCGGGGTCTGGAAACACCATATATTTT.